This TCR beta chain was captured in a study of cytomegalovirus exposure and HLA in healthy donors. From germline, CDR1 is LNHDA and CDR2 SQIVND (reference sequence). J lost 5 bases, V lost 5 bases, and 5 bases had no gene match. The CDR3 runs 13 residues. The PCR contained 60 Vbeta and 13 Jbeta primers. Here immunoSEQ multiplex PCR was the method, and the copy in TCRdb shows in-frame clones only, minus some. The table includes about 190,000 clones, roughly three quarters detected once. The sequence was obtained from a woman between 50 and 59 years old in good health and CMV-seronegative. The genes are TRBV19 and TRBJ1-1, with 7 nucleotides matching TRBD1. The specimen sequenced was PBMCs. CDR3 loop: CASSENRGTEAFF. In DNA, the CDR3 is TGTGCCAGTAGTGAAAACAGGGGTACTGAAGCTTTCTTT.